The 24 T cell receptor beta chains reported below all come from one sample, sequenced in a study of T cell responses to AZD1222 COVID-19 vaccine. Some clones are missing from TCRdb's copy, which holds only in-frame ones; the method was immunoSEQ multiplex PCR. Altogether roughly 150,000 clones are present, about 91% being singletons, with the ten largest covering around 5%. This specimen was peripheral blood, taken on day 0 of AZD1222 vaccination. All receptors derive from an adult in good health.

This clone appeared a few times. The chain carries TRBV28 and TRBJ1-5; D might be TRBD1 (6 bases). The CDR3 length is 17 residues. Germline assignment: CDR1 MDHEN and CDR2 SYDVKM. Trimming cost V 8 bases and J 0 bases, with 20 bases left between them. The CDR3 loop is CASCPPGGTNSNQPQHF. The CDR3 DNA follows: TGTGCCAGCTGCCCCCCTGGTGGGACAAATAGCAATCAGCCCCAGCATTTT.

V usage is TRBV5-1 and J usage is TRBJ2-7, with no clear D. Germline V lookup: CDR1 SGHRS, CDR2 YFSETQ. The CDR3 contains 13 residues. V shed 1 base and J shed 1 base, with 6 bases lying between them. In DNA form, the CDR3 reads TGCGCCAGCAGCTTGCGAGTTTCCTACGAGCAGTACTTC. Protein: CASSLRVSYEQYF.

The CDR3 DNA reads as TGTGCCACCATAACTAGCGGTCACTCCTACGAGCAGTACTTC. Residues: CATITSGHSYEQYF. V is TRBV6-5 and J is TRBJ2-7, with TRBD2 matching over 8 bases. Trimming at V came to 10 bases and at J to 0 bases, leaving 8 bases not matched to a gene. The germline gives CDR1 MNHEY, CDR2 SVGAGI. The length of the CDR3 is 14 residues.

CDR3 protein: CATSNRNQPQHF. CDR3 DNA sequence: TGTGCCACCAGCAACCGCAATCAGCCCCAGCATTTT. The chain employs TRBV15 and TRBJ1-5, with D uncertain. Germline CDR1 is LNHNV and CDR2 is YYDKDF (reference sequence). The length of the CDR3 is 12 residues. Between the trimmed V and J ends, which lost 4 bases and 2 bases, there was a span of 3 bases.

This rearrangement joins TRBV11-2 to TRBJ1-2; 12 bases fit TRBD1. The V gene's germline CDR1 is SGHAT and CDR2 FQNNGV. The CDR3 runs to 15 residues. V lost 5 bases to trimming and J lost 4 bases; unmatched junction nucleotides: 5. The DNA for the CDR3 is TGTGCCAGCAGCACCGGGACAGGGGGCCTCTATGGCTACACCTTC. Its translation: CASSTGTGGLYGYTF.

The CDR3 sequence is CASSPPGDLGYTF. The CDR3 bases are TGTGCCAGCAGTCCCCCAGGGGATTTGGGCTACACCTTC. This chain joins TRBV12-3 or TRBV12-4 and TRBJ1-2; TRBD1 might be the D (6 bases). This CDR3 has 13 amino acids. V was trimmed by 5 bases and J by 8 bases, leaving 15 bases between them.

This CDR3 is CASSRTGILPNYGYTF. CDR3 sequence (DNA): TGTGCCAGCAGCCGGACAGGGATTCTCCCCAACTATGGCTACACCTTC. The chain is built from TRBV7-9 and TRBJ1-2; 8 positions match TRBD1. Germline-derived CDR1 and CDR2 are SEHNR and FQNEAQ (reference sequence). Losses at the gene ends were 5 bases for V and 2 bases for J; bases not matched to a gene: 10. The CDR3 totals 16 residues.

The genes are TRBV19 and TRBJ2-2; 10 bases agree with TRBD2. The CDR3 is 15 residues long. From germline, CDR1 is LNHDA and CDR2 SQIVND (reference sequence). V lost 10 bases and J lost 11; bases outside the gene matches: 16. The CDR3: CATFRAGGTGVELFF. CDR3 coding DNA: TGTGCCACCTTCCGAGCGGGGGGGACAGGTGTAGAGCTGTTTTTT. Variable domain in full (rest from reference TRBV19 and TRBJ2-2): DGGITQSPKYLFRKEGQNVTLSCEQNLNHDAMYWYRQDPGQGLRLIYYSQIVNDFQKGDIAEGYSVSREKKESFPLTVTSAQKNPTAFYLCATFRAGGTGVELFFGEGSRLTVL.

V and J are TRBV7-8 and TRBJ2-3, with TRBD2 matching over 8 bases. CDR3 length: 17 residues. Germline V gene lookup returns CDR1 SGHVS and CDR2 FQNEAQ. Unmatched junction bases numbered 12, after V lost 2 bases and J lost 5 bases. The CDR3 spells CASSLRGGERGRDTQYF. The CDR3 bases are TGTGCCAGCAGCTTACGGGGCGGAGAGCGGGGGAGAGATACGCAGTATTTT.

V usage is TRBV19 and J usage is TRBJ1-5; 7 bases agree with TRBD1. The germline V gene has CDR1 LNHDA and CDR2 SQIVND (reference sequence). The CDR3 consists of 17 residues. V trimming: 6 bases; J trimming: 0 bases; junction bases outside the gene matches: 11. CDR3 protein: CASSHLQGSHSNQPQHF. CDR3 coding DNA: TGTGCCAGTAGCCACCTACAGGGGTCCCATAGCAATCAGCCCCAGCATTTT.

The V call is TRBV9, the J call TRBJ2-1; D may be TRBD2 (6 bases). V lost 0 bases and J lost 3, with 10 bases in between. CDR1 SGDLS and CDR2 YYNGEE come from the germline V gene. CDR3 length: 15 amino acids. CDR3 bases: TGTGCCAGCAGCGTAGAACTAGCTGGCTACAATGAGCAGTTCTTC. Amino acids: CASSVELAGYNEQFF.

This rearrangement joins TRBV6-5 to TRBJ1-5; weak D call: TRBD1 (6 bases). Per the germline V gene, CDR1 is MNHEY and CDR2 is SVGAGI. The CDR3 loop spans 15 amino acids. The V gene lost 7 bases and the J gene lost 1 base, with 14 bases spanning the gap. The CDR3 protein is CASTQDSWSNQPQHF. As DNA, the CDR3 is TGTGCCAGCACACAGGACAGTTGGAGCAATCAGCCCCAGCATTTT.

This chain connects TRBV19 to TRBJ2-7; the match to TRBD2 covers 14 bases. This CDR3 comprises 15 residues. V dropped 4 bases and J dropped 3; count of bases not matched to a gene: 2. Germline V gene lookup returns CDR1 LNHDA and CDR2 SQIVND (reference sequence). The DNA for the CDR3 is TGTGCCAGTAGTAGGGGACTAGCGGGAGTCTACGAGCAGTACTTC. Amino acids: CASSRGLAGVYEQYF.

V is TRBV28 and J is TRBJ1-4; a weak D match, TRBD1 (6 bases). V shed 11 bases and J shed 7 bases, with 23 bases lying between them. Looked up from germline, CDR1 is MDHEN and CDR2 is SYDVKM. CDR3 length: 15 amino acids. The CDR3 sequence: CARCWGEEGGEKLFF. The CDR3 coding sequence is TGTGCCCGCTGTTGGGGGGAGGAGGGGGGTGAAAAACTGTTTTTT.

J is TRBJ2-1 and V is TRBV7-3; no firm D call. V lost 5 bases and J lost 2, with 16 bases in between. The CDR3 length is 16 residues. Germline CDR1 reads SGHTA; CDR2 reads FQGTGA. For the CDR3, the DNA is TGTGCCAGCAGCCCCCAAGGACGGTCGGCCTACAATGAGCAGTTCTTC. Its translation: CASSPQGRSAYNEQFF.

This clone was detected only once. The CDR3 is CASSPGTGGNEQFF. The DNA of the CDR3 is TGTGCCAGCAGTCCCGGGACAGGGGGCAATGAGCAGTTCTTC. The chain couples TRBV6-5 to TRBJ2-1, with TRBD1 identical over 11 bases. Germline CDR1 MNHEY, CDR2 SVGAGI. The CDR3 runs to 14 residues. The V gene end was trimmed by 5 bases and the J gene end by 6 bases; junction bases not matched to a gene: 3.

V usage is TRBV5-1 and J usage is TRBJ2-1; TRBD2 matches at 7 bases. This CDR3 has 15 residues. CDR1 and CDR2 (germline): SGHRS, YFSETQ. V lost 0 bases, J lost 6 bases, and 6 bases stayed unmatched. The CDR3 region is CASSLVASGANEQFF. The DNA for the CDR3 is TGCGCCAGCAGCTTGGTGGCTAGCGGAGCCAATGAGCAGTTCTTC.

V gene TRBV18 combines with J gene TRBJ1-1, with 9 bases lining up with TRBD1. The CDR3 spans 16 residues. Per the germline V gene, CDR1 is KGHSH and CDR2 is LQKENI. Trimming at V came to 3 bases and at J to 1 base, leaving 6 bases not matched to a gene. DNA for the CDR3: TGTGCCAGCTCACCGCGGACAGGGGTTACGAACACTGAAGCTTTCTTT. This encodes CASSPRTGVTNTEAFF.

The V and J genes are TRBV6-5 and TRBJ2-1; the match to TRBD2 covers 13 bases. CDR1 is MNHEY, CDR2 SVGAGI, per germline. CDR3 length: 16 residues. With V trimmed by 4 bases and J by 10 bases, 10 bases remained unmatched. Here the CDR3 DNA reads TGTGCCAGCAGTTTCGGAACTAGCGGGGGGGCACGCGAGCAGTTCTTC. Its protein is CASSFGTSGGAREQFF.

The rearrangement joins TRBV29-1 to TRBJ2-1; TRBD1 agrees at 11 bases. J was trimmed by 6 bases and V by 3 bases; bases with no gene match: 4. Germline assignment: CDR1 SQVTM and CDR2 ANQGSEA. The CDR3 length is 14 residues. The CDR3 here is CSVEPGTGGNEQFF. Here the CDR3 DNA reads TGCAGCGTTGAGCCCGGGACAGGGGGCAATGAGCAGTTCTTC.

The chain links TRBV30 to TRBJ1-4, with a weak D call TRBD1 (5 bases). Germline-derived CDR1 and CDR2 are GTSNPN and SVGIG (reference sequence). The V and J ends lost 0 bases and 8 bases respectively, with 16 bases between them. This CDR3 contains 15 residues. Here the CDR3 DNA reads TGTGCCTGGAGTGTACTGCCAGGGTTGGACGAAAAACTGTTTTTT. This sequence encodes CAWSVLPGLDEKLFF.

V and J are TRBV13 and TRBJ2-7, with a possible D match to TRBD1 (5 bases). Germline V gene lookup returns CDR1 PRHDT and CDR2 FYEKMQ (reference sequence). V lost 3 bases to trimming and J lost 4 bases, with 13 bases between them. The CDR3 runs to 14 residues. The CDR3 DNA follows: TGTGCCAGCAGCTTCCGGCAGGGAAGGTACGAGCAGTACTTC. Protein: CASSFRQGRYEQYF.

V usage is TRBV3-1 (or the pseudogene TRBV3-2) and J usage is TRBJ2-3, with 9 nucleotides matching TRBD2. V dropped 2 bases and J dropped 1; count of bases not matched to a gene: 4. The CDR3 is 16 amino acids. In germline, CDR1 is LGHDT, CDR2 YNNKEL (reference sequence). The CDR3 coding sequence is TGTGCCAGCAGCCAACCTGAGCGGGGGGGCACAGATACGCAGTATTTT. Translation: CASSQPERGGTDTQYF.

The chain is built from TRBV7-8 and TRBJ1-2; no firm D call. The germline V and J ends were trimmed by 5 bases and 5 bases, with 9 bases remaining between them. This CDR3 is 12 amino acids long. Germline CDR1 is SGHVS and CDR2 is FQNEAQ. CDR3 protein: CASSPGRYGYTF. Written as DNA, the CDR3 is TGTGCCAGCAGCCCGGGAAGGTATGGCTACACCTTC.